The 30 T cell receptor beta chains in this list originate from one sample, sequenced in a study of T cell changes during pregnancy in multiple sclerosis. Profiled with immunoSEQ multiplex PCR; TCRdb holds only in-frame clones, not every one. The sample gives 45,000 to 50,000 clones, about 90% of which show up once; approximately 0.41% is in the top ten. Here the sequenced sample was CD4+ T cells from peripheral blood mononuclear cells, taken in the second trimester of pregnancy. The receptors here all came from a female donor in good health, enrolled as a control in a pregnancy study.

J is TRBJ1-1 and V is TRBV5-6; no definite D call. CDR1 SGHDT and CDR2 YYEEEE come from the germline V gene. This CDR3 region has 17 residues. The V end was cut by 0 bases, the J end by 0 bases, with 15 bases between. The CDR3 loop reads CASSLGVDGLLNTEAFF. DNA of the CDR3: TGTGCCAGCAGCTTGGGGGTTGATGGGCTCCTGAACACTGAAGCTTTCTTT.

CDR3 nucleotides: TGTGCCAGCAGCGTTGCCGGACAGGTCAAGACTGAAGCTTTCTTT. Translated, it gives CASSVAGQVKTEAFF. J is TRBJ1-1 and V is TRBV9; 7 bases are a match to TRBD1. This CDR3 has 15 residues. Germline CDR1 reads SGDLS; CDR2 reads YYNGEE. The trim removed 2 bases at V and 5 bases at J, leaving 9 bases unmatched. The whole variable domain, filled in from reference TRBV9 and TRBJ1-1, reads DSGVTQTPKHLITATGQRVTLRCSPRSGDLSVYWYQQSLDQGLQFLIQYYNGEERAKGNILERFSAQQFPDLHSELNLSSLELGDSALYFCASSVAGQVKTEAFFGQGTRLTVV.

The gene calls are TRBV5-8 and TRBJ1-5, with D unclear. Germline values: CDR1 SGHTS, CDR2 YDEGEE. The CDR3 runs to 12 residues. V lost 3 bases to trimming and J lost 12 bases, with 13 bases between them. CDR3 loop: CASSSGGRGQHF. CDR3 in DNA: TGTGCCAGCAGCTCTGGAGGGCGAGGCCAGCATTTT.

The chain uses TRBV4-1 and TRBJ1-1, with D unresolved. This CDR3 has 15 amino acids. V gave up 1 base and J gave up 0 bases, with 9 bases separating them. Germline V gene sequence: CDR1 MGHRA, CDR2 YSYEKL. The CDR3 region has the DNA TGCGCCAGCAGCCAAGGTGCTTACATGAACACTGAAGCTTTCTTT. It yields the protein CASSQGAYMNTEAFF.

V usage is TRBV6-5 and J usage is TRBJ2-3; D not certain. Germline CDR1 is MNHEY and CDR2 is SVGAGI. The CDR3 runs 13 residues. V was shortened by 1 base and J by 3 bases, with 5 bases between the two germline ends. The CDR3 loop is CASSYLMTDTQYF. The CDR3 DNA sequence: TGTGCCAGCAGTTACTTAATGACAGATACGCAGTATTTT.

This chain joins TRBV12-5 and TRBJ2-5, with 9 bases lining up with TRBD1. The CDR3 is 14 amino acids. Germline-derived CDR1 and CDR2 are LGHNT and FRNRAP. V was clipped by 4 bases and J by 5 bases; unmatched bases: 5. The DNA of the CDR3 is TGTGCTAGTGGTTCCGACACAGGGGGCGAGACCCAGTACTTC. It codes for CASGSDTGGETQYF.

The V gene is TRBV5-8, the J gene TRBJ1-6; perhaps TRBD1 as D (5 bases). Between the trimmed V and J ends, which lost 1 base and 10 bases, there was a span of 18 bases. Germline CDR1 and CDR2: SGHTS and YDEGEE. The CDR3 runs to 16 residues. The CDR3 protein is CASSLWSGESGSPLHF. The CDR3 coding sequence is TGTGCCAGCAGCTTGTGGTCGGGGGAGAGTGGCTCACCCCTCCACTTT.

V gene TRBV19 combines with J gene TRBJ2-5, with TRBD1 matching over 9 bases. Unmatched junction bases numbered 16, after V lost 3 bases and J lost 5 bases. CDR3 length: 18 residues. The germline V gene has CDR1 LNHDA and CDR2 SQIVND (reference sequence). For the CDR3, the DNA is TGTGCCAGTAGTATGGATGATCCGGGGACAGGGTCCGTTGAGACCCAGTACTTC. As protein: CASSMDDPGTGSVETQYF.

The V call is TRBV11-1, the J call TRBJ2-1, with a tentative D call TRBD2 (6 bases). V was clipped by 1 base and J by 11 bases, with 18 bases between them. The CDR3 consists of 15 residues. Germline values: CDR1 SGHAT, CDR2 FQDESV (reference sequence). CDR3 coding DNA: TGTGCCAGCAGCTTAGGGTCCGGGAGTAATAACAAGCAGTTCTTC. Encoded protein: CASSLGSGSNNKQFF.

This chain uses TRBV6-1 with TRBJ1-2; D gene uncertain. CDR1 is MNHNS and CDR2 is SASEGT in the germline V gene. The CDR3 totals 15 residues. V was cut by 10 bases and J by 0 bases, with 18 bases left in between. The CDR3 coding sequence is TGTGCCACCCCGAGCCCCATCTCCTCTAACTATGGCTACACCTTC. Residues: CATPSPISSNYGYTF.

The chain carries TRBV9 and TRBJ2-3; perhaps TRBD1 as D (6 bases). Germline CDR1 and CDR2: SGDLS and YYNGEE. The CDR3 totals 14 residues. Trimming took off 1 base at V and 2 bases at J, with 8 bases between the two ends. The CDR3 spells CASSVQGFTDTQYF. The CDR3 DNA sequence: TGTGCCAGCAGCGTACAGGGGTTCACAGATACGCAGTATTTT.

The chain has TRBV4-2 and TRBJ2-7, with D perhaps matching TRBD1 (6 bases). Germline lookup yields CDR1 LGHNA and CDR2 YNFKEQ. The CDR3 covers 15 residues. V gave up 0 bases and J gave up 2 bases, with 11 bases separating them. CDR3 in DNA: TGTGCCAGCAGCCAAGAGAAACAGGGTCCCTACGAGCAGTACTTC. This encodes CASSQEKQGPYEQYF.

This clone showed up just once. The chain recombines TRBV19 with TRBJ1-5; no clear D. CDR1 and CDR2 from the germline V gene are LNHDA and SQIVND (reference sequence). The CDR3 runs 18 residues. Between the trimmed V and J ends, which lost 3 bases and 0 bases, there was a span of 18 bases. CDR3 loop: CASSMFLLEVYSNQPQHF. Written as DNA, the CDR3 is TGTGCCAGTAGTATGTTCCTTTTAGAAGTATATAGCAATCAGCCCCAGCATTTT.

The chain uses TRBV9 and TRBJ1-1; no clear D. This CDR3 is built from 14 residues. Trimming took 4 bases from V and 1 from J, leaving 11 bases between them. Germline CDR1 is SGDLS and CDR2 is YYNGEE. The CDR3 region is CASSWSGENTEAFF. As DNA, the CDR3 is TGTGCCAGCAGCTGGTCCGGAGAGAACACTGAAGCTTTCTTT.

V and J are TRBV30 and TRBJ1-5; TRBD1 might be the D (5 bases). The V gene lost 0 bases and the J gene lost 4 bases, with 16 bases spanning the gap. Germline CDR1 GTSNPN, CDR2 SVGIG (reference sequence). The CDR3 runs to 16 residues. As DNA, the CDR3 is TGTGCCTGGAGTGTTCGGACAACGGGAGAAAATCAGCCCCAGCATTTT. Its translation is CAWSVRTTGENQPQHF. The full variable domain, rest sourced from reference TRBV30 and TRBJ1-5, is SQTIHQWPATLVQPVGSPLSLECTVEGTSNPNLYWYRQAAGRGLQLLFYSVGIGQISSEVPQNLSASRPQDRQFILSSKKLLLSDSGFYLCAWSVRTTGENQPQHFGDGTRLSIL.

J is TRBJ1-4 and V is TRBV7-2; D is unclear. The CDR3 extends over 13 amino acids. Germline loops: CDR1 SGHTA, CDR2 FQGNSA. Trimming removed 1 base at V and 11 bases at J, with 11 bases between. The CDR3 DNA reads as TGTGCCAGCAGCTTAGGGGTGTCCGGGAAACTGTTTTTT. Encoded protein: CASSLGVSGKLFF.

This clone was counted once. This CDR3 is CASSLGEGREAFF. The DNA of the CDR3 is TGTGCCAGCAGCTTAGGGGAGGGACGTGAGGCTTTCTTT. This chain connects TRBV7-9 to TRBJ1-1; tentative D call: TRBD1 (5 bases). CDR3 size: 13 residues. V was trimmed by 1 base and J by 11 bases, leaving 14 bases between them. CDR1 is SEHNR, CDR2 FQNEAQ, per germline (reference sequence).

The rearrangement joins TRBV7-2 to TRBJ1-2, with 7 bases identical to TRBD1. Germline CDR1 reads SGHTA; CDR2 reads FQGNSA. V lost 6 bases to trimming and J lost 2 bases; unmatched junction nucleotides: 6. The CDR3 contains 14 residues. The CDR3 loop reads CASSGTAGNYGYTF. CDR3 bases: TGTGCCAGCAGTGGGACAGCTGGCAACTATGGCTACACCTTC.

To note about this clone: The identical CDR3 is also encoded by other nucleotide sequences in the sample. V usage is TRBV19 and J usage is TRBJ1-5; no reliable D call. Trimming removed 3 bases at V and 0 bases at J, with 12 bases between. Germline V gene sequence: CDR1 LNHDA, CDR2 SQIVND (reference sequence). CDR3 length: 16 residues. The CDR3 bases are TGTGCCAGTAGTATCCGGACTGGTTATAGCAATCAGCCCCAGCATTTT. Protein: CASSIRTGYSNQPQHF.

This clone has just one count. The V call is TRBV14, the J call TRBJ1-1, with 7 bases aligning to TRBD1. Germline V gene sequence: CDR1 SGHDN, CDR2 FVKESK. The CDR3 sequence is 16 residues long. After removal of 3 bases from V and 1 base from J, the junction contained 8 bases not matched to a gene. CDR3 residues: CASSQFEGARNTEAFF. The CDR3, as DNA: TGTGCCAGCAGCCAGTTCGAGGGGGCGCGGAACACTGAAGCTTTCTTT.

This chain links TRBV19 with TRBJ1-5, with D maybe TRBD1 (5 bases). CDR3 length equals 14 residues. V was cut by 6 bases and J by 4 bases, with 13 bases left in between. Germline loops: CDR1 LNHDA, CDR2 SQIVND (reference sequence). CDR3 region: CASRGPRTNQPQHF. In nucleotides, the CDR3 is TGTGCCAGTAGGGGGCCCCGTACTAATCAGCCCCAGCATTTT.

The V call is TRBV30, the J call TRBJ1-2; TRBD1 matches at 9 bases. The trim removed 2 bases at V and 7 bases at J, leaving 5 bases unmatched. Germline V gives CDR1 GTSNPN, CDR2 SVGIG (reference sequence). The CDR3 has 13 amino acids. This CDR3 is CAWSHTTGGGYTF. DNA of the CDR3: TGTGCCTGGAGTCACACGACAGGGGGTGGCTACACCTTC.

The chain uses TRBV7-8 and TRBJ1-2; D gene uncertain. Trimming left V 2 bases short and J 0 bases short, with 7 bases between. CDR3 size: 14 residues. Germline V lookup: CDR1 SGHVS, CDR2 FQNEAQ. The chain's CDR3 is CASSLHSTNYGYTF. Here the CDR3 DNA reads TGTGCCAGCAGCTTACACTCAACTAACTATGGCTACACCTTC.

V is TRBV7-3 and J is TRBJ2-3; D is perhaps TRBD2 (6 bases). The CDR3 consists of 16 residues. CDR1 is SGHTA, CDR2 FQGTGA, per germline. The V end was cut by 5 bases, the J end by 1 base, with 16 bases between. Written as DNA, the CDR3 is TGTGCCAGCAGCCGGGGACTCCTCGGGGGCACAGATACGCAGTATTTT. This translates into CASSRGLLGGTDTQYF.

J is TRBJ2-3 and V is TRBV7-8; 10 bases align to TRBD2. Looked up from germline, CDR1 is SGHVS and CDR2 is FQNEAQ. The J segment lost 5 bases and the V segment lost 7 bases, leaving 15 bases of the junction unmatched. CDR3 length: 17 amino acids. The CDR3 loop reads CASTSRLAGILGDTQYF. The CDR3 DNA reads TGTGCCAGCACCTCCCGACTAGCGGGTATCCTGGGAGATACGCAGTATTTT.

The rearrangement joins TRBV2 to TRBJ2-1, with 11 bases aligning to TRBD2. The CDR3 runs to 19 residues. After removal of 4 bases from V and 1 base from J, the junction contained 12 bases not matched to a gene. From germline, CDR1 is SNHLY and CDR2 FYNNEI. The DNA for the CDR3 is TGTGCCAGCAGTGTCTTTCAACTAGCGGGGGCGGGGTCCTACAATGAGCAGTTCTTC. This gives the protein CASSVFQLAGAGSYNEQFF.

The chain uses TRBV30 and TRBJ1-2, with D unresolved. Germline CDR1 reads GTSNPN; CDR2 reads SVGIG (reference sequence). V lost 3 bases to trimming and J lost 4 bases, with 15 bases between them. The CDR3 covers 14 residues. The CDR3 bases are TGTGCCTGGAGAATTGCCGGGATCGCCTATGGCTACACCTTC. Residues: CAWRIAGIAYGYTF.

The chain combines TRBV5-1 with TRBJ2-2; 8 positions match TRBD1. The J segment lost 3 bases and the V segment lost 4 bases, leaving 8 bases of the junction unmatched. Germline V gene data show CDR1 as SGHRS and CDR2 as YFSETQ. CDR3 length equals 16 residues. The CDR3: CASSPRQGADTGELFF. The CDR3 DNA sequence: TGCGCCAGCAGCCCCCGGCAGGGGGCCGACACCGGGGAGCTGTTTTTT.

This clone was recorded once. The chain links TRBV4-2 to TRBJ2-6; D is ambiguous. Per germline, CDR1 LGHNA and CDR2 YNFKEQ. V lost 3 bases to trimming and J lost 0 bases, with 6 bases between them. CDR3 length: 15 residues. The DNA for the CDR3 is TGTGCCAGCAGCCACGACAACTCTGGGGCCAACGTCCTGACTTTC. Translation: CASSHDNSGANVLTF.

The rearrangement joins TRBV5-1 to TRBJ2-3; a possible D gene is TRBD2 (7 bases). Germline V lookup: CDR1 SGHRS, CDR2 YFSETQ. The V gene lost 6 bases and the J gene lost 1 base, with 12 bases spanning the gap. This CDR3 region has 14 residues. The CDR3 sequence is CASKEGGGTDTQYF. In DNA, the CDR3 is TGCGCCAGCAAAGAGGGGGGGGGCACAGATACGCAGTATTTT.